In its sample, the clone carrying this TCR beta chain was seen many times. The sample is drawn from a study of T-cell reconstitution after alpha-beta-depleted transplantation in children. Unique molecular identifiers were incorporated into the prepared TCRbeta library. In TCRdb, the PCR reads were re-called with MiXCR into one record per CDR3 protein. The table has around 380,000 distinct CDR3 sequences, approximately 11% seen once. This sample comprised PBMCs from the stem cell graft donor, obtained from the stem cell graft. This receptor was identified in a human donor who donated a stem cell graft to a child with acute myeloid leukemia.

The CDR3 nucleotides read TGCGCCAGCAGCCCGACCTCAGGGAAGAACACTGAAGCTTTCTTT. Amino acid sequence: CASSPTSGKNTEAFF. The rearrangement joins TRBV5-1 to TRBJ1-1, with D maybe TRBD1 (5 bases). This CDR3 contains 15 residues. Trimming removed 4 bases from V and 1 base from J, with 14 bases in between. CDR1 is SGHRS, CDR2 YFSETQ, per germline. Variable domain in full (rest from reference TRBV5-1 and TRBJ1-1): KAGVTQTPRYLIKTRGQQVTLSCSPISGHRSVSWYQQTPGQGLQFLFEYFSETQRNKGNFPGRFSGRQFSNSRSEMNVSTLELGDSALYLCASSPTSGKNTEAFFGQGTRLTVV.